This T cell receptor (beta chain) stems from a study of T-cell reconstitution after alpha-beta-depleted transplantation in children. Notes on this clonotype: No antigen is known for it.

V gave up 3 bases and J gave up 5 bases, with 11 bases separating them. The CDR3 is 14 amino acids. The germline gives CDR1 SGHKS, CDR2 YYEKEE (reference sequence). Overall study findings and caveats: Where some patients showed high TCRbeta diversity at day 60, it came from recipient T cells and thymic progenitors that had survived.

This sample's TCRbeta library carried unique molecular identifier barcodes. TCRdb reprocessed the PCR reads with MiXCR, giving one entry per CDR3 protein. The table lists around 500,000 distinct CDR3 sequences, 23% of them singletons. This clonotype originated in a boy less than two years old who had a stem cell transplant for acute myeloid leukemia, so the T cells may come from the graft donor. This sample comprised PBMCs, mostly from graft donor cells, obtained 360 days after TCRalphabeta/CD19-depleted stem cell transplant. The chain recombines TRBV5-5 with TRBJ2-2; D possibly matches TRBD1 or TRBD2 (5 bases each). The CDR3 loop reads CASSSAGTTGELFF. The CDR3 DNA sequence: TGTGCCAGCAGCTCTGCAGGGACGACCGGGGAGCTGTTTTTT.